Below are 32 T cell receptor beta chains sequenced from a single sample in a study of blood T cell repertoires in COVID-19. Sequencing used immunoSEQ multiplex PCR; TCRdb keeps in-frame clones, though not all of them. The profile shows roughly 200,000 clones, around 86% of them singletons. The sample consisted of peripheral blood. These receptors were collected from a man in his forties with active or convalescent COVID-19.

Written as DNA, the CDR3 is TGTGCCAGCAGTTTGGACCCAGGGATGCCCCAGCATTTT. Protein sequence: CASSLDPGMPQHF. V gene TRBV27 combines with J gene TRBJ1-5, with D possibly being TRBD1 (5 bases). Germline values: CDR1 MNHEY, CDR2 SMNVEV (reference sequence). V lost 3 bases, J lost 9 bases, and 12 bases lay in between. The CDR3 runs to 13 residues.

V gene TRBV3-1 (or the pseudogene TRBV3-2) combines with J gene TRBJ1-6; D is perhaps TRBD1 (6 bases). Germline CDR1 reads LGHDT; CDR2 reads YNNKEL (reference sequence). V lost 4 bases to trimming and J lost 7 bases, with 17 bases between them. This CDR3 is built from 16 residues. The CDR3 nucleotides read TGTGCCAGCAGCCGAACGAGGGGGGGCCCCAATTCACCCCTCCACTTT. Amino acids: CASSRTRGGPNSPLHF.

The chain joins TRBV6-1 to TRBJ2-7; D might be TRBD1 (5 bases). V gave up 4 bases and J gave up 3 bases, with 10 bases separating them. CDR1 MNHNS and CDR2 SASEGT come from the germline V gene. This CDR3 comprises 13 residues. CDR3 DNA sequence: TGTGCCAGCAGTGCACAGGAGTTCTACGAGCAGTACTTC. The encoded protein is CASSAQEFYEQYF.

CDR3 in amino acids: CASSQDRGGPKQDEQFF. The CDR3 DNA follows: TGTGCCAGCAGCCAAGATCGGGGGGGGCCCAAACAAGATGAGCAGTTCTTC. The chain links TRBV4-2 to TRBJ2-1, with 8 positions matching TRBD2. The CDR3 has 17 residues. Germline assignment: CDR1 LGHNA and CDR2 YNFKEQ. V lost 0 bases and J lost 8; bases outside the gene matches: 12.

This clone was detected only once. The rearrangement links TRBV5-1 to TRBJ2-5; 10 bases align to TRBD2. The CDR3 runs to 17 residues. Per the germline V gene, CDR1 is SGHRS and CDR2 is YFSETQ. J lost 2 bases, V lost 1 base, and 8 bases had no gene match. The CDR3 is CASSLYISGGPQETQYF. Written as DNA, the CDR3 is TGCGCCAGCAGCTTGTATATTAGCGGGGGGCCGCAAGAGACCCAGTACTTC.

The chain uses TRBV19 and TRBJ2-5; 7 bases are a match to TRBD2. The CDR3 runs to 16 residues. Losses at the gene ends were 5 bases for V and 0 bases for J; bases not matched to a gene: 9. Germline CDR1 and CDR2: LNHDA and SQIVND (reference sequence). The CDR3, as DNA: TGTGCCAGTAGTCCTTTCCCCGGGGGGTACCAAGAGACCCAGTACTTC. It is translated as CASSPFPGGYQETQYF.

This clone was seen once. This rearrangement joins TRBV6-5 to TRBJ2-5; 7 bases fit TRBD1. This CDR3 contains 14 residues. The germline gives CDR1 MNHEY, CDR2 SVGAGI. J lost 5 bases, V lost 6 bases, and 9 bases had no gene match. The CDR3 coding sequence is TGTGCCAGCAGGATGACAGGGACGAGGGAGACCCAGTACTTC. Protein sequence: CASRMTGTRETQYF.

CDR3 in amino acids: CASSLGFPGQTAGNTIYF. DNA for the CDR3: TGTGCCAGCAGCTTAGGTTTTCCGGGACAGACGGCTGGAAACACCATATATTTT. V and J are TRBV7-8 and TRBJ1-3; 7 bases align to TRBD1. CDR1 is SGHVS and CDR2 is FQNEAQ in the germline V gene. Trimming at V came to 1 base and at J to 2 bases, leaving 11 bases not matched to a gene. The CDR3 contains 18 residues.

The chain recombines TRBV27 with TRBJ2-2; the D is unclear. The ends were cut back, 8 bases at V and 3 bases at J, with 7 bases in the middle. This CDR3 spans 12 amino acids. Germline V gene data show CDR1 as MNHEY and CDR2 as SMNVEV (reference sequence). The CDR3 region is CASWADTGELFF. In DNA, the CDR3 is TGTGCCAGCTGGGCAGACACCGGGGAGCTGTTTTTT.

The rearrangement joins TRBV6-6 to TRBJ1-5; D may be TRBD1 (5 bases). Germline V lookup: CDR1 MNHNY, CDR2 SVGAGI (reference sequence). The length of the CDR3 is 12 residues. V was shortened by 8 bases and J by 5 bases, with 10 bases between the two germline ends. The CDR3 spells CASHGTYQPQHF. The DNA for the CDR3 is TGTGCCAGCCATGGGACTTATCAGCCCCAGCATTTT.

J is TRBJ2-1 and V is TRBV5-1; 7 nucleotides match TRBD2. Losses at the gene ends were 7 bases for V and 6 bases for J; bases not matched to a gene: 4. CDR1 is SGHRS, CDR2 YFSETQ, per germline. The CDR3 spans 12 residues. The CDR3 DNA follows: TGCGCCAGCCACGCTAGCGGCAATGAGCAGTTCTTC. It translates to CASHASGNEQFF.

The chain couples TRBV11-2 to TRBJ1-3; unclear D gene. The germline gives CDR1 SGHAT, CDR2 FQNNGV. Trimming shortened V by 3 bases and J by 0 bases, and 6 bases separated the two germline ends. CDR3 length: 14 residues. CDR3 DNA sequence: TGTGCCAGCAGCTTCCCCCGCTCTGGAAACACCATATATTTT. Protein sequence: CASSFPRSGNTIYF.

CDR3: CASSLLAGLNNEQFF. CDR3 in DNA: TGTGCCAGCAGCTTATTGGCCGGACTAAACAATGAGCAGTTCTTC. The chain is built from TRBV7-9 and TRBJ2-1, with D possibly TRBD2 on 6 matching bases. The germline V and J ends were trimmed by 2 bases and 5 bases, with 13 bases remaining between them. This CDR3 region has 15 residues. Germline CDR1 and CDR2: SEHNR and FQNEAQ (reference sequence).

This clone was detected only a few times. The V call is TRBV6-5, the J call TRBJ1-1; D unclear. The CDR3 has 13 residues. Germline-derived CDR1 and CDR2 are MNHEY and SVGAGI. Trimming took off 6 bases at V and 1 base at J, with 9 bases between the two ends. CDR3 in DNA: TGTGCCAGCAGCGGGAATGGGAACACTGAAGCTTTCTTT. It codes for CASSGNGNTEAFF.

This clone was detected only once. The chain recombines TRBV18 with TRBJ1-5, with D perhaps matching TRBD1 (5 bases). CDR1 and CDR2 from the germline V gene are KGHSH and LQKENI. V gave up 4 bases and J gave up 6 bases, with 10 bases separating them. The CDR3 has 13 amino acids. The CDR3 here is CASSRQGAQPQHF. DNA of the CDR3: TGTGCCAGCTCACGGCAGGGTGCTCAGCCCCAGCATTTT.

V usage is TRBV3-1 (or the pseudogene TRBV3-2) and J usage is TRBJ1-3; TRBD1 agrees at 7 bases. Germline-derived CDR1 and CDR2 are LGHDT and YNNKEL (reference sequence). The V gene end was trimmed by 4 bases and the J gene end by 0 bases; junction bases not matched to a gene: 3. The CDR3 is 15 residues long. The chain's CDR3 is CASSLGTVSGNTIYF. In DNA, the CDR3 is TGTGCCAGCAGCCTCGGGACAGTCTCTGGAAACACCATATATTTT.

This clone was detected once. CDR3 nucleotides: TGTGCCTCAGCTTCGAATAGTAGGGGTGACGAGCAGTACTTC. Its translation is CASASNSRGDEQYF. The chain combines TRBV5-4 with TRBJ2-7; D might be TRBD1 (5 bases). Germline loops: CDR1 SGHNT, CDR2 YYREEE (reference sequence). The V end lost 10 bases, the J end lost 5 bases, and 22 bases lay between the germline ends. The length of the CDR3 is 14 residues.

This rearrangement joins TRBV6-1 to TRBJ1-6, with D unclear. Between the trimmed V and J ends, which lost 3 bases and 5 bases, there was a span of 11 bases. This CDR3 comprises 15 residues. Germline-derived CDR1 and CDR2 are MNHNS and SASEGT. The CDR3 DNA sequence: TGTGCCAGCAGTGACATACAGCCTAATAATTCACCCCTCCACTTT. Amino acids: CASSDIQPNNSPLHF.

CDR3 protein: CSLGAETQYF. The CDR3 region has the DNA TGCAGTTTAGGGGCGGAGACCCAGTACTTC. This chain links TRBV29-1 with TRBJ2-5; perhaps TRBD1 as D (5 bases). Germline lookup yields CDR1 SQVTM and CDR2 ANQGSEA. The CDR3 has 10 amino acids.

This clone was found many times. The chain has TRBV7-9 and TRBJ2-3, with a possible D match to TRBD2 (6 bases). The V gene's germline CDR1 is SEHNR and CDR2 FQNEAQ (reference sequence). V shed 9 bases and J shed 1 base, with 20 bases lying between them. The CDR3 loop spans 16 amino acids. CDR3 in DNA: TGTGCCAGTTGGGATAGCGGCCTAAGTCGCACAGATACGCAGTATTTT. Translated: CASWDSGLSRTDTQYF.

V usage is TRBV19 and J usage is TRBJ1-2; D unresolved. The CDR3 covers 15 residues. Trimming pared 1 base from V and 0 bases from J, leaving 9 bases between. CDR1 and CDR2 (germline): LNHDA, SQIVND (reference sequence). CDR3 nucleotides: TGTGCCAGTAGTATAGTTCCCGGAGCTAACTATGGCTACACCTTC. Its protein is CASSIVPGANYGYTF.

This clone was picked up a small number of times. The J gene is TRBJ2-5, the V gene TRBV2; 8 nucleotides agree with TRBD1. The CDR3 length is 16 residues. Germline trimming cut 4 bases from V and 2 bases from J; bases unmatched to any gene: 9. Germline assignment: CDR1 SNHLY and CDR2 FYNNEI. The CDR3: CASSGQGARGQETQYF. The CDR3 DNA follows: TGTGCCAGCAGTGGCCAGGGGGCGAGAGGGCAAGAGACCCAGTACTTC.

The chain uses TRBV6-2 or TRBV6-3 and TRBJ2-1, with 7 bases that match TRBD1. CDR1 and CDR2 (germline): MNHEY, SVGEGT. V was pared by 5 bases and J by 1 base, with 5 bases of the junction left unmatched. The CDR3 consists of 15 residues. CDR3 sequence reads: CASSTDRESYNEQFF. In nucleotides, the CDR3 is TGTGCCAGCAGTACCGACAGGGAATCCTACAATGAGCAGTTCTTC.

The rearrangement joins TRBV6-5 to TRBJ1-5; possible D gene TRBD1, 6 bases. CDR3 length: 16 amino acids. Germline V lookup: CDR1 MNHEY, CDR2 SVGAGI. V was shortened by 2 bases and J by 0 bases, with 11 bases between the two germline ends. The CDR3 bases are TGTGCCAGCAGTTACCCCCGGGGGGCTAGCAATCAGCCCCAGCATTTT. It is translated as CASSYPRGASNQPQHF.

The CDR3: CASSFHGKQLANYGYTF. The CDR3 DNA reads as TGTGCCAGCAGTTTTCACGGGAAACAGTTAGCTAACTATGGCTACACCTTC. The gene calls are TRBV27 and TRBJ1-2; D call uncertain. The germline V gene encodes CDR1 MNHEY and CDR2 SMNVEV (reference sequence). Deletions cut 3 bases from V and 0 bases from J, with 17 bases between. CDR3 length: 17 amino acids.

The count of this clone is one. The chain uses TRBV24-1 and TRBJ2-1; 9 bases are shared with TRBD1. Unmatched junction bases numbered 5, after V lost 0 bases and J lost 6 bases. Germline V gene data show CDR1 as KGHDR and CDR2 as SFDVKD. The CDR3 totals 16 residues. The CDR3 DNA sequence: TGTGCCACCAGTGATTTGTCTACAGGGGGCCGCAATGAGCAGTTCTTC. Translation gives CATSDLSTGGRNEQFF.

The gene calls are TRBV27 and TRBJ1-1; perhaps TRBD1 as D (6 bases). Germline loops: CDR1 MNHEY, CDR2 SMNVEV (reference sequence). The CDR3 extends over 14 amino acids. V was trimmed by 5 bases and J by 3 bases, leaving 13 bases between them. As DNA, the CDR3 is TGTGCCAGCAGTGGGCAGGGGCCACACACTGAAGCTTTCTTT. Protein product: CASSGQGPHTEAFF.

This chain links TRBV6-5 with TRBJ2-2, with a tentative D call TRBD2 (6 bases). The V gene lost 5 bases and the J gene lost 4 bases, with 11 bases spanning the gap. Per germline, CDR1 MNHEY and CDR2 SVGAGI. The CDR3 length is 14 residues. Here the CDR3 DNA reads TGTGCCAGCAGTCAACCCGGGGGCACCGGGGAGCTGTTTTTT. Protein sequence: CASSQPGGTGELFF.

This rearrangement joins TRBV30 to TRBJ2-5; D gene unclear. This CDR3 is 13 amino acids long. V lost 0 bases and J lost 5, with 10 bases in between. The germline CDR1 and CDR2 sequences are GTSNPN and SVGIG (reference sequence). CDR3 DNA: TGTGCCTGGAGTGTACTTGATGCGGAGACCCAGTACTTC. It specifies CAWSVLDAETQYF.

V is TRBV4-2 and J is TRBJ2-7, with 10 bases lining up with TRBD2. Trimming removed 0 bases from V and 1 base from J; junction bases left unmatched: 3. The germline V gene encodes CDR1 LGHNA and CDR2 YNFKEQ. The CDR3 is made up of 16 amino acids. The CDR3 loop reads CASSQDIAGGSYEQYF. The DNA of the CDR3 is TGTGCCAGCAGCCAAGATATAGCGGGGGGTTCCTACGAGCAGTACTTC.

The rearrangement joins TRBV6-5 to TRBJ1-6, with a tentative D call TRBD1 (5 bases). The V gene lost 6 bases and the J gene lost 10 bases, with 19 bases spanning the gap. The CDR3 is 15 residues long. The germline V gene has CDR1 MNHEY and CDR2 SVGAGI. For the CDR3, the DNA is TGTGCCAGCAGCGCTGAGGAGGGGAATTCCTCACCCCTCCACTTT. Translated: CASSAEEGNSSPLHF.

The chain carries TRBV14 and TRBJ1-4; no firm D call. Germline V gene sequence: CDR1 SGHDN, CDR2 FVKESK. Trimming left V 2 bases short and J 7 bases short, with 17 bases between. This CDR3 is built from 16 residues. CDR3 nucleotide sequence: TGTGCCAGCAGCCAAAATGGCGACCCCCGAGGTGAAAAACTGTTTTTT. Protein product: CASSQNGDPRGEKLFF.